The 10 T cell receptor beta chains below all came from one sample that was sequenced in a study of T cell changes during pregnancy in multiple sclerosis. Measured with immunoSEQ multiplex PCR; TCRdb has only the in-frame clones, and not every one. This table has tens of thousands of clones, about 90% appearing once. The sequences come from peripheral blood, collected in the first trimester of pregnancy. These receptors all stem from a female donor in good health, enrolled as a control in a pregnancy study.

The chain links TRBV4-2 to TRBJ1-2, with no clear D. Per germline, CDR1 LGHNA and CDR2 YNFKEQ. With 6 bases removed from V and 4 bases from J, the gap between germline ends came to 9 bases. The length of the CDR3 is 12 residues. CDR3 amino acids: CASREGGYGYTF. The DNA for the CDR3 is TGTGCCAGCAGAGAGGGCGGCTATGGCTACACCTTC.

The chain recombines TRBV7-9 with TRBJ2-3; 7 bases line up with TRBD2. Germline V gene data show CDR1 as SEHNR and CDR2 as FQNEAQ (reference sequence). The V and J ends lost 5 bases and 0 bases, in that order; junction bases with no gene match: 11. The CDR3 contains 17 residues. The CDR3 DNA is TGTGCCAGCAGCGAACGATCTAGCGGCTCTAGCACAGATACGCAGTATTTT. It specifies CASSERSSGSSTDTQYF.

This sequence joins TRBV19 and TRBJ2-3; TRBD2 agrees at 10 bases. CDR3 length: 15 amino acids. With V trimmed by 3 bases and J by 4 bases, 4 bases remained unmatched. CDR1 and CDR2 (germline): LNHDA, SQIVND (reference sequence). The CDR3 coding sequence is TGTGCCAGTAGTATCAGCGGGGGGGCCCCAGATACGCAGTATTTT. The encoded protein is CASSISGGAPDTQYF. Using reference TRBV19 and TRBJ2-3 for the parts outside the CDR3, the full variable domain is DGGITQSPKYLFRKEGQNVTLSCEQNLNHDAMYWYRQDPGQGLRLIYYSQIVNDFQKGDIAEGYSVSREKKESFPLTVTSAQKNPTAFYLCASSISGGAPDTQYFGPGTRLTVL.

V is TRBV5-1 and J is TRBJ1-6; the D is unclear. CDR3 size: 14 residues. Germline loops: CDR1 SGHRS, CDR2 YFSETQ. The germline V and J ends were trimmed by 0 bases and 6 bases, with 7 bases remaining between them. Here the CDR3 reads CASSLGLTNSPLHF. CDR3 bases: TGCGCCAGCAGCTTGGGACTTACTAATTCACCCCTCCACTTT.

The J gene is TRBJ1-2, the V gene TRBV5-1, with a weak D call TRBD1 (5 bases). Trimming removed 1 base from V and 7 bases from J, with 14 bases in between. The CDR3 extends over 14 amino acids. Germline lookup yields CDR1 SGHRS and CDR2 YFSETQ. CDR3 protein: CASSLTGWGGGYTF. In DNA, the CDR3 is TGCGCCAGCAGCTTGACAGGCTGGGGGGGTGGCTACACCTTC. Full variable domain (rest looked up from reference TRBV5-1 and TRBJ1-2): KAGVTQTPRYLIKTRGQQVTLSCSPISGHRSVSWYQQTPGQGLQFLFEYFSETQRNKGNFPGRFSGRQFSNSRSEMNVSTLELGDSALYLCASSLTGWGGGYTFGSGTRLTVV.

Note on this clone: It may be a read error: a sequence one base away is much more abundant. The chain's CDR3 is CASSPLTGEDTEAFF. Here the CDR3 DNA reads TGCGCCAGCAGCCCGTTAACAGGGGAGGACACTGAAGCTTTCTTT. The V call is TRBV5-1, the J call TRBJ1-1, with TRBD1 identical over 7 bases. The length of the CDR3 is 15 residues. V lost 4 bases and J lost 3; bases outside the gene matches: 9. Germline CDR1 reads SGHRS; CDR2 reads YFSETQ. Full variable domain (outside the CDR3, taken from reference TRBV5-1 and TRBJ1-1): KAGVTQTPRYLIKTRGQQVTLSCSPISGHRSVSWYQQTPGQGLQFLFEYFSETQRNKGNFPGRFSGRQFSNSRSEMNVSTLELGDSALYLCASSPLTGEDTEAFFGQGTRLTVV.

CDR3 DNA sequence: TGTGCCAGCAGGGGACAGAAAAACATTCAGTACTTC. It specifies CASRGQKNIQYF. This chain links TRBV6-1 with TRBJ2-4, with TRBD1 matching over 7 bases. Germline assignment: CDR1 MNHNS and CDR2 SASEGT. V gave up 6 bases and J gave up 4 bases; unmatched junction bases: 0. The CDR3 runs 12 residues.

The chain employs TRBV6-4 and TRBJ2-3; 11 nucleotides line up with TRBD2. Germline-derived CDR1 and CDR2 are MRHNA and SNTAGT. V trimming: 2 bases; J trimming: 4 bases; junction bases outside the gene matches: 2. The CDR3 totals 15 residues. For the CDR3, the DNA is TGTGCCAGCAGTGACATAGCGGGGGGGCCAGATACGCAGTATTTT. It encodes CASSDIAGGPDTQYF.

The chain uses TRBV5-4 and TRBJ2-1; TRBD2 might be the D (6 bases). Germline V CDR1 and CDR2: SGHNT, YYREEE (reference sequence). Trimming pared 0 bases from V and 6 bases from J, leaving 16 bases between. The CDR3 loop spans 16 amino acids. CDR3 sequence (DNA): TGTGCCAGCAGCTTGGGACCGACGGGGGTGGGCAATGAGCAGTTCTTC. This codes for CASSLGPTGVGNEQFF. Looking up the rest from reference TRBV5-4 and TRBJ2-1 gives the full variable domain: ETGVTQSPTHLIKTRGQQVTLRCSSQSGHNTVSWYQQALGQGPQFIFQYYREEENGRGNFPPRFSGLQFPNYSSELNVNALELDDSALYLCASSLGPTGVGNEQFFGPGTRLTVL.

The chain uses TRBV5-6 and TRBJ2-7; possible D gene TRBD1, 6 bases. CDR1 is SGHDT, CDR2 YYEEEE, per germline. This CDR3 region has 14 residues. V was cut by 4 bases and J by 2 bases, with 13 bases left in between. The DNA of the CDR3 is TGTGCCAGCAGCGATACCAACAGGGCCTACGAGCAGTACTTC. As protein: CASSDTNRAYEQYF.